Listed below are T cell receptor beta chains from one sample, sequenced in a study of OX40 agonist ivuxolimab in advanced cancers. TCRdb's copy holds only in-frame clones and misses some; the assay was immunoSEQ multiplex PCR. The sample shows around 92,000 clones, approximately 95% of them seen only once. Sample: CD4+ or CD8+ T cells sorted from blood, taken in a trial of the OX40 agonist ivuxolimab. Every receptor here comes from an adult with an advanced solid tumor such as melanoma, head and neck, liver or kidney cancer. Each CDR3 is given with its conserved first and last residue. The D gene is left open where the match is weak. Clone size is given for some rows only: seen once, a few or many times, or a class if the clone is expanded.

CDR3 DNA	CDR3 protein	clone size	J gene	D gene	V gene
TGTGCCAGCAGCTTGGACGGGGGCCCTAATCAGCCCCAGCATTTT	CASSLDGGPNQPQHF	-	TRBJ1-5	-	TRBV5-4
TGTGCCAGTCTCGGTGGAGGAGAGACCCAGTACTTC	CASLGGGETQYF	-	TRBJ2-5	-	TRBV10-3
TGTGCCAGCAGTCTACCCTACAGGACAGGGGGCCCCTATGAAAAACTGTTTTTT	CASSLPYRTGGPYEKLFF	few	TRBJ1-4	TRBD1	TRBV25-1
TGCAGCGTTGTTCCTGGGGTTAACTATGGCTACACCTTC	CSVVPGVNYGYTF	-	TRBJ1-2	-	TRBV29-1
TGTGCCAGCAGTCCCGGGACTAGCGGGGCGCAGTATTTT	CASSPGTSGAQYF	-	TRBJ2-3	TRBD2	TRBV7-6
TGTGCCAGTAGTATTCCCGCTGCAGTTAGCTATGGCTACACCTTC	CASSIPAAVSYGYTF	-	TRBJ1-2	-	TRBV19
TGTGCCAGCATCCCGGGACCCTCAGGAGGGGAGCAGTACTTC	CASIPGPSGGEQYF	-	TRBJ2-7	-	TRBV5-5
TGTGCCAGCAGCTTGGAGCCCCCGGGATACGGGGGAAACACCATATATTTT	CASSLEPPGYGGNTIYF	-	TRBJ1-3	-	TRBV5-5
TGTGCCAGCAGCTCAGCCCTAGGGCTGACAGATACGCAGTATTTT	CASSSALGLTDTQYF	-	TRBJ2-3	-	TRBV7-6
TGTGCCAGCAGCCAGGATAGACAGACTGGAAACACCATATATTTT	CASSQDRQTGNTIYF	-	TRBJ1-3	-	TRBV4-2
TGTGCCAGTAGTTCAACGGGGGGGACAGGGTCGTACGAGCAGTACTTC	CASSSTGGTGSYEQYF	-	TRBJ2-7	-	TRBV19
TGTGCCAGCAGCTTATCCTTCGAGCAGTACTTC	CASSLSFEQYF	-	TRBJ2-7	-	TRBV7-2
TGTGCCAGCAGTGCGGACAGGCCGACCTCCTACGAGCAGTACTTC	CASSADRPTSYEQYF	once	TRBJ2-7	TRBD1	TRBV6-1
TGCGCCAGCAGCCGTCAGGGTAAGGATCAGCCCCAGCATTTT	CASSRQGKDQPQHF	-	TRBJ1-5	-	TRBV4-1
TGTGCCAGCAGGGTGGGTGGGCGAGGCACCGGGGAGCTGTTTTTT	CASRVGGRGTGELFF	-	TRBJ2-2	-	TRBV6-6
TGCGCCAGCAGCTTGGACAGGGGGCCAGGGAGGGAGACCCAGTACTTC	CASSLDRGPGRETQYF	-	TRBJ2-5	TRBD1	TRBV5-1
TGCGCCAGCAGCTTAGGGTCCAGCGGGAGCTCTGAGCAGTTCTTC	CASSLGSSGSSEQFF	-	TRBJ2-1	TRBD2	TRBV5-1
TGCGCCAGCAGCTCAGCAAGGGATCTAGGCCCAAATTCACCCCTCCACTTT	CASSSARDLGPNSPLHF	-	TRBJ1-6	-	TRBV4-3
TGTGCCAGCTCACCGCGGAGAGATTCACCCCTCCACTTT	CASSPRRDSPLHF	-	TRBJ1-6	-	TRBV18
TGTGCCAGCAGCGGACTGATTTCTGGAAACACCATATATTTT	CASSGLISGNTIYF	-	TRBJ1-3	-	TRBV9
TGTGCCACCGGACGGGACTTTGCCATTCAGTACTTC	CATGRDFAIQYF	-	TRBJ2-4	-	TRBV10-3
TGTGCCAGCAGCTCCCCCCTGACGGCCCAAGCGGGCGGGGAGCTGTTTTTT	CASSSPLTAQAGGELFF	-	TRBJ2-2	-	TRBV11-2
TGCGCCAGCAGCTTGGAGATGAACACTGAAGCTTTCTTT	CASSLEMNTEAFF	-	TRBJ1-1	-	TRBV5-1
TGTGCCAGCAGTTTTCTGGAGGGCCTCAGGCCTGGCACCTTC	CASSFLEGLRPGTF	-	TRBJ1-2	-	TRBV28
TGTGCCAGCAGCTTATTGGGGATCGGCGAAAAACTGTTTTTT	CASSLLGIGEKLFF	-	TRBJ1-4	-	TRBV7-2
TGTGCCAGCAGCCCCCTAGGAGGGGGGAATTCAGATACGCAGTATTTT	CASSPLGGGNSDTQYF	-	TRBJ2-3	-	TRBV11-2
TGTGCCAGCAGTGAAGCCGGGGGGGGCTATGGCTACACCTTC	CASSEAGGGYGYTF	-	TRBJ1-2	-	TRBV6-1
TGTGCCAGCCGCTTTTCTGGCGGGGACGAGCGGTACTTC	CASRFSGGDERYF	-	TRBJ2-7	-	TRBV18
TGTGCCAGCTCCACAGGGAGCTGGAATCAGCCCCAGCATTTT	CASSTGSWNQPQHF	-	TRBJ1-5	-	TRBV19
TGTGCCAGCTCACCACCAGGTGAGGGCTGGACTGAAGCTTTCTTT	CASSPPGEGWTEAFF	once	TRBJ1-1	-	TRBV18
TGTGCCAGCAGTACCCGCCGGGGTGGGGAGCTGTTTTTT	CASSTRRGGELFF	-	TRBJ2-2	-	TRBV9
TGTGCCAGCAGCGTAAGGGCTAGCGGGGGCGGTGAGCAGTTCTTC	CASSVRASGGGEQFF	-	TRBJ2-1	TRBD2	TRBV9
TGCGCCAGCAGCCAAGATCGAGGGCCCTCTGGAAACACCATATATTTT	CASSQDRGPSGNTIYF	once	TRBJ1-3	-	TRBV4-3
TGTGCCAGTAGTACGACTAGCGGGGGGGCCCGGGAGACCCAGTACTTC	CASSTTSGGARETQYF	-	TRBJ2-5	TRBD2	TRBV19
TGTGCCAGCAGTTCCCCTGGAGCAGGGGCCCCCTACGAGCAGTACTTC	CASSSPGAGAPYEQYF	-	TRBJ2-7	-	TRBV28
TGTGCCAGCAGCTCCGTACTCCGGGCGGCCTACGAGCAGTACTTC	CASSSVLRAAYEQYF	-	TRBJ2-7	-	TRBV11-2
TGTGCCAGCAGCTTAGCGTCGGGGATGAACTATGGCTACACCTTC	CASSLASGMNYGYTF	-	TRBJ1-2	-	TRBV11-2
TGTGCCTGGAGTCAGACAGGGGGAAACACCATATATTTT	CAWSQTGGNTIYF	-	TRBJ1-3	TRBD1	TRBV30
TGTGCCAGCAGTCCAACCCGGCCAGGGCCTAGGAGCGAGCAGTACTTC	CASSPTRPGPRSEQYF	-	TRBJ2-7	-	TRBV28